This T cell receptor (beta chain) came from a study of pediatric ulcerative colitis. The CDR3 runs 14 residues. Germline CDR1 is GTSNPN and CDR2 is SVGIG (reference sequence). The V and J ends lost 4 bases and 1 base respectively, with 13 bases between them. Samples were sequenced at Survey level, maximum 500,000 reads. Produced via immunoSEQ multiplex PCR; TCRdb's table is partial and in-frame only. The table includes 15,000 or so clones, 75% to 80% detected once. The rectum was sampled with one to two pinch biopsies at colonoscopy. Comment on this clone: Its specificity is not known.

Study results and caveats: Rectal pinch biopsies may include blood-derived T cells. This repertoire reflects total lymphocytes rather than subpopulations like regulatory T cells. Clonal expansions reduced rectal repertoire diversity in acute severe colitis.

The chain uses TRBV30 and TRBJ1-2; no reliable D call. This sequence was found in a boy between 10 and 17 years old who was a control in a study of pediatric ulcerative colitis. The sequenced sample was gut tissue. The CDR3 region is CAWIRGARNYGYTF. The CDR3 DNA follows: TGTGCCTGGATACGGGGAGCCCGTAACTATGGCTACACCTTC.